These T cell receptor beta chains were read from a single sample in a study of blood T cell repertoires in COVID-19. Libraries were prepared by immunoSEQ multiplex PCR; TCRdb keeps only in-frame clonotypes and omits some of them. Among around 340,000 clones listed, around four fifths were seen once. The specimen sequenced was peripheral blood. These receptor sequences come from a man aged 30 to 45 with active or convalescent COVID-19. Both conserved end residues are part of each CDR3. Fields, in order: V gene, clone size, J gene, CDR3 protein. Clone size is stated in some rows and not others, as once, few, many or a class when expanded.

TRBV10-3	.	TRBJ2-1	CAIRGGDYNEQFF
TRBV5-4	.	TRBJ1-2	CASSWGARGVERGYTF
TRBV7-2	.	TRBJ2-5	CASGDTQETQYF
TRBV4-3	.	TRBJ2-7	CASSQETSTSYEQYF
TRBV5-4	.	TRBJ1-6	CASSLYFRDSPLHF
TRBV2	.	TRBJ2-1	CASTPQGAGWNEQFF
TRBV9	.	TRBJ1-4	CASSVGGANEKLFF
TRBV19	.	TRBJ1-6	CASSNLRGLRSYNSPLHF
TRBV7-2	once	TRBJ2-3	CASSRGGRLAGVYTQYF
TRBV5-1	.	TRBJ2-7	CASNVPRAGGSSYEQYF
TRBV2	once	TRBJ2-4	CASSDAASAEAKNIQYF